The rows below give T cell receptor beta chains drawn from one sample of a study of blood T cell repertoires in COVID-19. Data came from immunoSEQ multiplex PCR; TCRdb stores just in-frame clones and leaves some out. The sample contains approximately 120,000 clones, about 90% of which appear only once. The specimen was peripheral blood. The receptors stem from a man aged 50-59 years with COVID-19, enrolled during active disease. Both conserved end residues are part of each CDR3. A D gene is named only where the DNA matches it firmly. Size is stated for part of the rows, as once, few or many counts, or as a class when the clone is expanded.

J	V	size	D	CDR3	DNA
TRBJ2-7	TRBV3-1/TRBV3-2	NA	TRBD2	CASSPPGGGEQYF	TGTGCCAGCAGCCCCCCGGGGGGGGGAGAGCAGTACTTC
TRBJ2-7	TRBV7-2	NA	NA	CASSLPQSYEQYF	TGTGCCAGCAGCTTACCCCAGTCCTACGAGCAGTACTTC
TRBJ2-2	TRBV11-2	NA	TRBD1	CASRFGQVENTGELFF	TGTGCCAGCAGGTTTGGACAGGTGGAGAACACCGGGGAGCTGTTTTTT
TRBJ2-2	TRBV2	NA	NA	CASTAGFTGELFF	TGTGCCAGCACTGCGGGATTCACCGGGGAGCTGTTTTTT
TRBJ2-2	TRBV29-1	NA	NA	CSVEARAGELFF	TGCAGCGTTGAGGCCAGGGCCGGGGAGCTGTTTTTT
TRBJ1-2	TRBV27	NA	TRBD1	CASSFLSGQGYGYTF	TGTGCCAGCAGCTTTCTCTCGGGACAGGGCTATGGCTACACCTTC
TRBJ2-5	TRBV4-1	NA	NA	CASSQDFSQETQYF	TGCGCCAGCAGCCAAGATTTCAGTCAAGAGACCCAGTACTTC
TRBJ2-3	TRBV5-1	medium-sized	NA	CASSLASRTDTQYF	TGCGCCAGCAGCTTGGCTTCCCGGACAGATACGCAGTATTTT
TRBJ2-3	TRBV3-1/TRBV3-2	NA	NA	CASSQGAVMDTQYF	TGTGCCAGCAGCCAGGGGGCTGTTATGGATACGCAGTATTTT
TRBJ2-4	TRBV3-1/TRBV3-2	NA	TRBD1	CASSISGGALAKNIQYF	TGTGCCAGCAGTATATCAGGGGGCGCACTAGCCAAAAACATTCAGTACTTC
TRBJ1-6	TRBV2	NA	NA	CASMGRRATNSPLHF	TGTGCCAGCATGGGTAGACGAGCGACCAATTCACCCCTCCACTTT
TRBJ2-2	TRBV28	NA	NA	CASGVEGADGELFF	TGTGCCAGCGGCGTGGAGGGCGCGGACGGGGAGCTGTTTTTT